This entry describes one TCR beta chain. Single viable CD3+CD4+CD8-CD45RO+ cells were sorted as the memory CD4+ T cells. This entry is derived from a study of memory CD4+ T cells and cytomegalovirus serostatus. J gave up 4 bases and V 5 bases, and 19 bases lay outside the gene matches. CDR3 length: 18 amino acids. Germline V lookup: CDR1 SGHDT, CDR2 YYEEEE. Clones were read by immunoSEQ multiplex PCR, and TCRdb kept only the in-frame ones, dropping some. The profile shows over 60,000 clones, around 77% of them singletons. The TCR sequence derives from an adult in good health and CMV-seronegative. Sample: memory CD4+ T cells from blood. The chain has TRBV5-6 and TRBJ1-2; 8 nucleotides agree with TRBD1. Here the CDR3 DNA reads TGTGCCAGCAGTATTGGTTGGTCAGGACAGGGCTCTTTCTATGGCTACACCTTC. Protein sequence: CASSIGWSGQGSFYGYTF.